The entry that follows covers one TCR beta chain sequence. Its target is unknown. Researchers used genomic DNA as the template to profile TCR beta VDJ and CDR3. TCRdb passed the reads through MiXCR, listing each CDR3 protein once. The sample carries hundreds of thousands of distinct CDR3 sequences, more than 25% recorded once. The data originate from a study of CD8+CD57+ T cells in acquired aplastic anemia. Study-level background: Each DNA sample taken from sorted CD4+ and CD8+ cells came to around 3.4 ug on average. The study's findings and limits: Patients did not significantly differ from controls in CD8+ Simpson's diversity.

Selection for sequencing was limited to patients who had shown CD8+CD57+ cell expansion by flow cytometry. The material sequenced was sorted CD4+, CD8+, or CD8+CD57+ T cells (not recorded which) from PBMCs. The receptor comes from a human donor with aplastic anemia.

The CDR3 loop is CAWSAGDRSYGYTF. The CDR3 coding sequence is TGTGCCTGGAGTGCAGGGGACAGATCCTATGGCTACACCTTC. The chain couples TRBV30 to TRBJ1-2; 7 nucleotides match TRBD1. This CDR3 has 14 residues. The germline gives CDR1 GTSNPN, CDR2 SVGIG (reference sequence). V lost 1 base to trimming and J lost 4 bases; unmatched junction nucleotides: 6. Full variable domain (missing parts from reference TRBV30 and TRBJ1-2): SQTIHQWPATLVQPVGSPLSLECTVEGTSNPNLYWYRQAAGRGLQLLFYSVGIGQISSEVPQNLSASRPQDRQFILSSKKLLLSDSGFYLCAWSAGDRSYGYTFGSGTRLTVV.